The 28 T cell receptor beta chains in this list originate from one sample, sequenced in a study of T cells after yellow fever vaccination (dated by TCRdb to about 2019). This specimen's treatment or condition label, per the study, means: live attenuated yellow fever vaccine strain. Library creation used 5' RACE. TCRdb shows the sequencer as Illumina NovaSeq 6000. TCRdb reran the public reads through fastp at Q25 and MiXCR, keeping productive beta chains. Each CDR3 protein gets just one entry, which takes the most common genes and DNA from the rows behind it. Across this sample there are roughly 350,000 distinct CDR3 sequences, with 4.1% seen only once. The ten largest make up approximately 23% of the sample. This specimen was PBMCs, taken 5 days after the yellow fever booster vaccination. The receptors were sampled from a man aged 18 to 35 who received the YFV17D yellow fever vaccine.

This clonotype occurred many times. The genes are TRBV20-1 and TRBJ1-1, with 9 bases identical to TRBD1. V was clipped by 6 bases and J by 6 bases; unmatched bases: 8. This CDR3 comprises 13 residues. Germline V lookup: CDR1 DFQATT, CDR2 SNEGSKA (reference sequence). The CDR3 sequence is CSAPGQGRAEAFF. The CDR3 DNA reads as TGCAGTGCGCCGGGACAGGGCCGGGCTGAAGCTTTCTTT.

This clonotype has ten or more counts. The chain recombines TRBV20-1 with TRBJ2-3, with 9 bases matching TRBD1. Germline CDR1 is DFQATT and CDR2 is SNEGSKA (reference sequence). J was trimmed by 6 bases and V by 5 bases; bases with no gene match: 12. CDR3 length: 15 amino acids. The CDR3 spells CSAVRGQGSSDTQYF. The CDR3 DNA is TGCAGTGCTGTGCGGGGACAGGGAAGTTCGGATACGCAGTATTTT.

This rearrangement joins TRBV5-6 to TRBJ2-1, with 12 bases identical to TRBD1. This CDR3 has 16 amino acids. Germline V gives CDR1 SGHDT, CDR2 YYEEEE. The V and J ends lost 0 bases and 7 bases, in that order; junction bases with no gene match: 5. The CDR3 spells CASSLGGTGGWNEQFF. The CDR3 nucleotides read TGTGCCAGCAGCTTGGGAGGGACAGGGGGCTGGAATGAGCAGTTCTTC.

This clonotype occurred a few times. The rearrangement links TRBV4-1 to TRBJ1-1, with D uncertain. V was clipped by 3 bases and J by 4 bases, with 15 bases between them. The CDR3 totals 15 residues. Germline V gene lookup returns CDR1 MGHRA and CDR2 YSYEKL. As DNA, the CDR3 is TGCGCCAGCAGCCATCTGACTCAGAGGAGCACTGAAGCTTTCTTT. Translation: CASSHLTQRSTEAFF.

This clonotype occurred a few times. The chain is built from TRBV29-1 and TRBJ2-3; tentatively, D is TRBD1 or TRBD2 (5 bases each). V was clipped by 2 bases and J by 5 bases, with 14 bases between them. This CDR3 is built from 14 residues. CDR1 and CDR2 (germline): SQVTM, ANQGSEA. The DNA of the CDR3 is TGCAGCGTTGAATGCCCGCAGGGACGAGATACGCAGTATTTT. Translated: CSVECPQGRDTQYF.

This chain uses TRBV5-1 with TRBJ2-3; 10 bases map to TRBD1. Germline CDR1 is SGHRS and CDR2 is YFSETQ. Germline trimming cut 3 bases from V and 5 bases from J; bases unmatched to any gene: 6. CDR3 length equals 15 residues. This CDR3 reads CASSWDRGVLDTQYF. The CDR3 coding sequence is TGCGCCAGCAGCTGGGACAGGGGTGTGTTAGATACGCAGTATTTT. Variable domain in full (rest from reference TRBV5-1 and TRBJ2-3): KAGVTQTPRYLIKTRGQQVTLSCSPISGHRSVSWYQQTPGQGLQFLFEYFSETQRNKGNFPGRFSGRQFSNSRSEMNVSTLELGDSALYLCASSWDRGVLDTQYFGPGTRLTVL.

The chain links TRBV7-2 to TRBJ2-3; TRBD1 is a possible D gene (5 bases). This CDR3 region has 14 residues. CDR1 SGHTA and CDR2 FQGNSA come from the germline V gene. Between the trimmed V and J ends, which lost 5 bases and 3 bases, there was a span of 12 bases. The CDR3 DNA sequence: TGTGCCAGCAGCGCTAAAAACAGGACAGATACGCAGTATTTT. Translation gives CASSAKNRTDTQYF.

In its sample, this clonotype was seen a few times. V gene TRBV6-5 combines with J gene TRBJ2-1, with 11 bases aligning to TRBD2. Germline V gene lookup returns CDR1 MNHEY and CDR2 SVGAGI. The CDR3 has 15 residues. J was trimmed by 8 bases and V by 2 bases; bases with no gene match: 5. The CDR3 sequence: CASSYHLAGGDEQFF. The CDR3 nucleotides read TGTGCCAGCAGTTACCATTTAGCGGGGGGGGATGAGCAGTTCTTC.

This clonotype was counted many times. The chain has TRBV20-1 and TRBJ2-1, with D tentatively TRBD1 (8 bases). V was shortened by 0 bases and J by 2 bases, with 17 bases between the two germline ends. The CDR3 totals 17 residues. In germline, CDR1 is DFQATT, CDR2 SNEGSKA (reference sequence). The CDR3: CSARDGERGQAYNEQFF. The CDR3, as DNA: TGCAGTGCTAGAGACGGTGAGCGGGGACAGGCCTACAATGAGCAGTTCTTC.

This chain links TRBV19 with TRBJ2-7; D is undetermined. The CDR3 length is 14 residues. V shed 1 base and J shed 1 base, with 8 bases lying between them. In germline, CDR1 is LNHDA, CDR2 SQIVND (reference sequence). In nucleotides, the CDR3 is TGTGCCAGTAGTATAGGGGCTGCGTCCTACGAGCAGTACTTC. This gives the protein CASSIGAASYEQYF.

The V and J genes are TRBV7-9 and TRBJ1-1, with 9 bases lining up with TRBD1. Germline CDR1 is SEHNR and CDR2 is FQNEAQ (reference sequence). The CDR3 has 15 residues. Trimming removed 5 bases from V and 6 bases from J; junction bases left unmatched: 10. The CDR3 DNA sequence: TGTGCCAGCAGCGCTCACGGACAGGGGATCGCTGAAGCTTTCTTT. This sequence encodes CASSAHGQGIAEAFF.

The sample holds a few counts of this clonotype. This chain joins TRBV28 and TRBJ1-2; D unclear. CDR1 and CDR2 from the germline V gene are MDHEN and SYDVKM. The CDR3 runs to 13 residues. The V end was cut by 6 bases, the J end by 5 bases, with 13 bases between. The CDR3: CASRTARLYGYTF. In nucleotides, the CDR3 is TGTGCCAGCAGGACCGCCAGGTTATATGGCTACACCTTC.

The V gene is TRBV4-3, the J gene TRBJ1-5, with D perhaps TRBD1 (5 bases). CDR1 and CDR2 (germline): LGHNA, YSLEER. The CDR3 loop spans 14 amino acids. V lost 5 bases, J lost 4 bases, and 12 bases lay in between. The chain's CDR3 is CASSRDSWNQPQHF. In DNA form, the CDR3 reads TGCGCCAGCAGCAGAGACAGTTGGAATCAGCCCCAGCATTTT.

The sample holds many counts of this clonotype. The V and J genes are TRBV28 and TRBJ2-7, with a tentative D call TRBD1 (6 bases). Germline CDR1 is MDHEN and CDR2 is SYDVKM. The CDR3 extends over 14 amino acids. Trimming shortened V by 3 bases and J by 2 bases, and 11 bases separated the two germline ends. The CDR3 DNA sequence: TGTGCCAGCAGTTTGACAGGTACCGCCTACGAGCAGTACGTC. As protein: CASSLTGTAYEQYV.

This clonotype occurred a few times. The gene calls are TRBV11-2 and TRBJ1-5; D unclear. The CDR3 is made up of 13 amino acids. V lost 0 bases, J lost 6 bases, and 6 bases lay in between. CDR1 and CDR2 (germline): SGHAT, FQNNGV. This chain's CDR3 is CASSLDRSQPQHF. The CDR3 DNA sequence: TGTGCCAGCAGCTTAGATCGGTCTCAGCCCCAGCATTTT.

The chain couples TRBV6-4 to TRBJ2-7; 14 nucleotides align to TRBD2. Germline trimming cut 6 bases from V and 2 bases from J; bases unmatched to any gene: 15. Germline loops: CDR1 MRHNA, CDR2 SNTAGT. CDR3 length: 19 amino acids. CDR3 bases: TGTGCCAGCAGGACAGGGACTAGCGGGGGAGATTCCGAACCCTACGAGCAGTACGTC. Protein: CASRTGTSGGDSEPYEQYV.

The sample holds many counts of this clonotype. The gene calls are TRBV9 and TRBJ1-6; D unclear. Germline values: CDR1 SGDLS, CDR2 YYNGEE. Between the trimmed V and J ends, which lost 0 bases and 10 bases, there was a span of 11 bases. This CDR3 comprises 14 residues. CDR3 DNA sequence: TGTGCCAGCAGCGTAGCTGGGAGTAGATCACCCCTCCACTTT. It encodes CASSVAGSRSPLHF.

V gene TRBV20-1 combines with J gene TRBJ2-1; either TRBD1 or TRBD2 may supply D (6 bases each). Trimming removed 6 bases at V and 3 bases at J, with 15 bases between. Germline assignment: CDR1 DFQATT and CDR2 SNEGSKA (reference sequence). The CDR3 is made up of 14 amino acids. The CDR3 is CSAAPGAYYNEQFF. The CDR3 DNA follows: TGCAGTGCCGCGCCGGGGGCCTACTACAATGAGCAGTTCTTC.

The chain employs TRBV12-3 or TRBV12-4 and TRBJ1-2; perhaps TRBD1 as D (6 bases). This CDR3 is 13 amino acids long. V was shortened by 8 bases and J by 7 bases, with 17 bases between the two germline ends. The CDR3 bases are TGTGCCAGCTCCCCCGGGGGGCGCGTTGGCTACACCTTC. The encoded protein is CASSPGGRVGYTF.

The chain uses TRBV4-1 and TRBJ2-1, with TRBD2 identical over 9 bases. Germline trimming cut 1 base from V and 7 bases from J; bases unmatched to any gene: 5. This CDR3 has 15 amino acids. In germline, CDR1 is MGHRA, CDR2 YSYEKL. In nucleotides, the CDR3 is TGCGCCAGCAGCCAAGGCCTAGCGGGGAGGAATGAGCAGTTCTTC. Protein product: CASSQGLAGRNEQFF.

This chain connects TRBV12-3 or TRBV12-4 to TRBJ1-1; D is perhaps TRBD1 (5 bases). The CDR3 runs to 14 residues. Trimming cost V 6 bases and J 7 bases, with 18 bases left between them. CDR3 sequence reads: CASSFTKRDFEAFF. CDR3 DNA sequence: TGTGCCAGCAGCTTTACAAAACGGGACTTTGAAGCTTTCTTT.

The sample holds a few counts of this clonotype. V gene TRBV6-2 or TRBV6-3 combines with J gene TRBJ1-5, with 7 nucleotides matching TRBD1. This CDR3 is built from 13 residues. Germline CDR1 is MNHEY and CDR2 is SVGEGT. Trimming at V came to 8 bases and at J to 6 bases, leaving 7 bases not matched to a gene. The CDR3 is CASVSGGGQPQHF. CDR3 sequence (DNA): TGTGCCAGCGTGTCAGGGGGAGGTCAGCCCCAGCATTTT.

The CDR3 DNA follows: TGTGCCAGCAGTTTACTAAGGAGGAGTGAAAATAATTCACCCCTCCACTTT. This gives the protein CASSLLRRSENNSPLHF. The V call is TRBV27, the J call TRBJ1-6; D is undetermined. The CDR3 is 17 residues long. The V end was cut by 2 bases, the J end by 5 bases, with 16 bases between. The V gene's germline CDR1 is MNHEY and CDR2 SMNVEV (reference sequence).

This rearrangement joins TRBV7-2 to TRBJ1-5; D is possibly TRBD1 (6 bases). The CDR3 runs 14 residues. V was shortened by 5 bases and J by 3 bases, with 11 bases between the two germline ends. The germline V gene has CDR1 SGHTA and CDR2 FQGNSA. CDR3 nucleotides: TGTGCCAGCAGCCCAGACAGGTTCAATCAGCCCCAGCATTTT. Translating gives CASSPDRFNQPQHF. Together with reference TRBV7-2 and TRBJ1-5, the CDR3 gives the full variable domain: GAGVSQSPSNKVTEKGKDVELRCDPISGHTALYWYRQSLGQGLEFLIYFQGNSAPDKSGLPSDRFSAERTGGSVSTLTIQRTQQEDSAVYLCASSPDRFNQPQHFGDGTRLSIL.

This clonotype was counted ten times or more. This rearrangement joins TRBV5-4 to TRBJ1-1, with D unresolved. V shed 0 bases and J shed 4 bases, with 4 bases lying between them. The CDR3 spans 12 residues. Germline CDR1 is SGHNT and CDR2 is YYREEE (reference sequence). As DNA, the CDR3 is TGTGCCAGCAGCTTGGAGAGCACTGAAGCTTTCTTT. Encoded protein: CASSLESTEAFF.

The chain recombines TRBV7-2 with TRBJ2-3, with a possible D match to TRBD2 (6 bases). The CDR3 extends over 15 amino acids. The germline V gene encodes CDR1 SGHTA and CDR2 FQGNSA. The ends were cut back, 5 bases at V and 1 base at J, with 13 bases in the middle. The CDR3 coding sequence is TGTGCCAGCAGCCAATACGGGGGTGGCACAGATACGCAGTATTTT. As protein: CASSQYGGGTDTQYF.

This clonotype was seen ten or more times. The CDR3 nucleotides read TGCGCCAGCAGCCAAGAAGGGCAGCGAAATTCACCCCTCCACTTT. This codes for CASSQEGQRNSPLHF. The chain couples TRBV4-3 to TRBJ1-6; no clear D gene. V was pared by 0 bases and J by 7 bases, with 10 bases between. This CDR3 has 15 residues. Germline V lookup: CDR1 LGHNA, CDR2 YSLEER.

The V gene is TRBV20-1, the J gene TRBJ1-2, with 7 bases matching TRBD1. The V segment lost 5 bases and the J segment 4 bases; nucleotides outside the gene matches: 10. The germline V gene has CDR1 DFQATT and CDR2 SNEGSKA (reference sequence). This CDR3 is built from 14 residues. CDR3 sequence (DNA): TGCAGTGCTTCCACCCAAACAGGGGCCTATGGCTACACCTTC. This codes for CSASTQTGAYGYTF.